A selection of T cell receptor beta chains follows, all from one sample in a study of T cells in Graves' hyperthyroidism and ophthalmopathy. TCRdb re-called the multiplex PCR reads through MiXCR, storing one row per CDR3 protein. This sample has a few hundred thousand distinct CDR3 sequences, with around 15% found just once. Material for sequencing was blood. Receptor source: a woman in her thirties or forties with Graves' ophthalmopathy. Both conserved end residues are part of each CDR3. Each record gives: clone size, V gene, D gene, J gene, CDR3 protein, CDR3 DNA. The D gene is left open where the match is weak. Part of the rows lack a size; the others show once, few, many or a class for expanded clones.

few	TRBV30	NA	TRBJ1-2	CAWSPSRDYGYTF	TGTGCCTGGAGTCCCTCCCGCGACTATGGCTACACCTTC
many	TRBV3-1	NA	TRBJ1-5	CASSGTNSNQPQHF	TGTGCCAGCAGTGGAACCAATAGCAATCAGCCCCAGCATTTT
NA	TRBV9	NA	TRBJ1-1	CASSVGGRLVNTEAFF	TGTGCCAGCAGCGTCGGGGGGCGATTAGTGAACACTGAAGCTTTCTTT
many	TRBV19	TRBD1	TRBJ2-7	CASSKGQYYEQYF	TGTGCCAGTAGTAAGGGACAGTACTACGAGCAGTACTTC
once	TRBV4-1	NA	TRBJ1-2	CASSQVGRGVYGYTF	TGCGCCAGCAGCCAAGTAGGCAGGGGCGTTTATGGCTACACCTTC
few	TRBV6-1	NA	TRBJ2-7	CASSDIVGRTGKYEQYF	TGTGCCAGCAGTGACATTGTGGGGAGGACAGGAAAGTACGAGCAGTACTTC
many	TRBV19	TRBD1	TRBJ1-1	CASSMGQATEAFF	TGTGCCAGTAGTATGGGACAGGCGACTGAAGCTTTCTTT
many	TRBV28	TRBD1	TRBJ1-6	CASRETGSYYNSPLHF	TGTGCCAGCAGGGAGACAGGGTCCTACTATAATTCACCCCTCCACTTT
many	TRBV11-3	NA	TRBJ1-6	CASSPGGGWYSPLHF	TGTGCCAGCAGCCCCGGGGGAGGCTGGTATTCACCCCTCCACTTT
few	TRBV30	NA	TRBJ1-1	CAWSPPVGVAFF	TGTGCCTGGAGTCCGCCCGTTGGCGTAGCTTTCTTT
many	TRBV7-2	NA	TRBJ2-1	CASSSDGGLSYNEQFF	TGTGCCAGCAGCAGTGATGGGGGGCTGAGCTACAATGAGCAGTTCTTC
many	TRBV6-1	NA	TRBJ1-1	CASSTGGRGTEAFF	TGTGCCAGCAGTACAGGAGGGAGGGGGACTGAAGCTTTCTTT
NA	TRBV4-1	NA	TRBJ1-6	CASSQGGTSPYSPLHF	TGCGCCAGCAGCCAAGGTGGAACGTCGCCGTATTCACCCCTCCACTTT
many	TRBV7-8	TRBD2	TRBJ2-1	CASSVTSGRHNEQFF	TGTGCCAGCAGCGTAACTAGCGGGAGGCACAATGAGCAGTTCTTC
many	TRBV7-2	NA	TRBJ1-4	CASRTARTNEKLFF	TGTGCCAGCAGGACAGCCAGAACTAATGAAAAACTGTTTTTT
many	TRBV20-1	NA	TRBJ2-1	CSAGIGRGEQFF	TGCAGTGCCGGCATCGGACGAGGTGAGCAGTTCTTC
many	TRBV6-1	TRBD1	TRBJ1-1	CASSYWTGQSTEAFF	TGTGCCAGCAGTTACTGGACAGGGCAGAGCACTGAAGCTTTCTTT
many	TRBV12-3/TRBV12-4	NA	TRBJ1-6	CATRRGQFLNSPLHF	TGTGCCACCCGCCGCGGGCAGTTTTTAAATTCACCCCTCCACTTT
many	TRBV3-1	TRBD2	TRBJ2-1	CASSHRAGGTNEQFF	TGTGCCAGCAGCCATCGAGCGGGAGGTACCAATGAGCAGTTCTTC
NA	TRBV5-4	TRBD2	TRBJ2-2	CASSLARGRTIGELFF	TGTGCCAGCAGCTTGGCCCGCGGGAGGACCATCGGGGAGCTGTTTTTT
NA	TRBV7-9	TRBD1	TRBJ1-2	CASSITGGGYTF	TGTGCCAGCAGCATTACAGGGGGTGGCTACACCTTC
NA	TRBV7-9	TRBD2	TRBJ2-4	CASSLFAGGRRNIQYF	TGTGCCAGCAGCTTATTCGCGGGGGGGCGGAGAAACATTCAGTACTTC
many	TRBV12-5	NA	TRBJ2-5	CASGIQETQYF	TGTGCTAGTGGTATCCAAGAGACCCAGTACTTC
many	TRBV6-1	NA	TRBJ1-1	CASSETGTLAEAFF	TGTGCCAGCAGCGAGACCGGGACATTAGCCGAAGCTTTCTTT
many	TRBV28	TRBD2	TRBJ2-4	CASSLGASGGSGIQYF	TGTGCCAGCAGTCTCGGGGCTAGCGGGGGAAGTGGCATTCAGTACTTC
many	TRBV7-8	TRBD1	TRBJ2-7	CASSFTGGIHEQYF	TGTGCCAGCAGCTTCACAGGGGGAATCCACGAGCAGTACTTC
few	TRBV18	NA	TRBJ1-2	CASSGDRHYGYTF	TGTGCCAGCTCAGGAGACAGACACTATGGCTACACCTTC
NA	TRBV14	NA	TRBJ2-7	CASSQEWGASYEQYF	TGTGCCAGCAGCCAAGAATGGGGGGCTTCCTACGAGCAGTACTTC
many	TRBV29-1	NA	TRBJ2-5	CSVVSQGQETQYF	TGCAGCGTTGTTAGTCAGGGCCAAGAGACCCAGTACTTC
few	TRBV20-1	NA	TRBJ1-5	CSAREYNPRDFNQPQHF	TGCAGTGCTAGAGAATACAATCCCCGGGACTTCAATCAGCCCCAGCATTTT
many	TRBV27	NA	TRBJ2-5	CASSRRRGFQETQYF	TGTGCCAGCAGTCGGCGGAGGGGATTCCAAGAGACCCAGTACTTC
many	TRBV2	TRBD2	TRBJ2-3	CASKGTSGGTDTQYF	TGTGCCAGCAAAGGGACTAGCGGGGGCACAGATACGCAGTATTTT
many	TRBV5-1	NA	TRBJ2-1	CATAQSSYNEQFF	TGCGCCACGGCCCAGAGCTCCTACAATGAGCAGTTCTTC
few	TRBV7-9	TRBD1	TRBJ2-7	CASSSGQGVRYEQYF	TGTGCCAGCAGCTCAGGACAGGGAGTTCGCTACGAGCAGTACTTC
many	TRBV7-9	TRBD1	TRBJ2-1	CASSLAQGAGEQFF	TGTGCCAGCAGCTTAGCACAGGGGGCGGGTGAGCAGTTCTTC
many	TRBV12-3/TRBV12-4	TRBD2	TRBJ2-7	CASSLLWGLAGVPPKIYEQYF	TGTGCCAGCAGCCTTCTCTGGGGACTAGCGGGAGTTCCGCCAAAAATCTACGAGCAGTACTTC
many	TRBV6-1	TRBD1	TRBJ2-7	CASMGQGHEQYF	TGTGCCAGCATGGGACAGGGCCACGAGCAGTACTTC
many	TRBV15	NA	TRBJ2-1	CATSRDLGGGREFYNEQFF	TGTGCCACCAGCAGAGATTTAGGTGGGGGACGAGAGTTTTACAATGAGCAGTTCTTC
NA	TRBV20-1	NA	TRBJ2-7	CSARDSGGGSYEQNF	TGCAGTGCTAGGGACTCCGGCGGGGGCTCCTACGAGCAGAACTTC
many	TRBV3-1	NA	TRBJ2-5	CASSPGTRETQYF	TGTGCCAGCAGTCCAGGGACGCGGGAGACCCAGTACTTC
many	TRBV28	NA	TRBJ2-7	CASSFGGLKVEQYF	TGTGCCAGCAGTTTCGGGGGGCTGAAGGTTGAGCAGTACTTC
many	TRBV2	TRBD2	TRBJ2-2	CASRTSGRAVTGELFF	TGTGCCAGCAGGACGAGCGGGAGGGCCGTCACCGGGGAGCTGTTTTTT
few	TRBV12-3/TRBV12-4	NA	TRBJ1-1	CASSPHRRPQPGRAFF	TGTGCCAGCAGCCCCCACCGCAGACCCCAGCCGGGGCGAGCTTTCTTT
many	TRBV15	NA	TRBJ2-5	CATSQGGSGAETQYF	TGTGCCACCAGCCAAGGGGGGAGCGGGGCGGAGACCCAGTACTTC
many	TRBV7-2	NA	TRBJ2-3	CASSLRISTDTQYF	TGTGCCAGCAGCTTGCGCATTAGCACAGATACGCAGTATTTT
NA	TRBV9	TRBD2	TRBJ2-5	CASSVAPLAGGYQETQYF	TGTGCCAGCAGCGTAGCCCCTCTAGCGGGAGGCTACCAAGAGACCCAGTACTTC